What follows are 2 T cell receptor beta chains derived from one specimen sequenced in a study of OX40 agonist ivuxolimab in advanced cancers. Measured with immunoSEQ multiplex PCR; TCRdb has only the in-frame clones, and not every one. Seen here are around 70,000 clones, roughly four fifths observed once, and the top ten hold 5%. Here the sequenced sample was CD4+ or CD8+ T cells sorted from blood, taken in a trial of the OX40 agonist ivuxolimab. These TCRs come from an adult with an advanced solid tumor such as melanoma, head and neck, liver or kidney cancer.

This rearrangement joins TRBV7-2 to TRBJ2-3, with unresolved D. The CDR3 is made up of 13 amino acids. Germline V gene lookup returns CDR1 SGHTA and CDR2 FQGNSA. The V and J ends lost 3 bases and 4 bases respectively, with 8 bases between them. The CDR3 loop reads CASSLANADTQYF. The CDR3 DNA reads as TGTGCCAGCAGCTTGGCCAACGCAGATACGCAGTATTTT.

The chain uses TRBV2 and TRBJ2-5; D gene uncertain. Germline V CDR1 and CDR2: SNHLY, FYNNEI. Trimming pared 5 bases from V and 4 bases from J, leaving 11 bases between. The CDR3 runs 13 residues. CDR3 in DNA: TGTGCCAGCAGTACCAGATTCGCAGAGACCCAGTACTTC. The encoded protein is CASSTRFAETQYF.